This entry describes one TCR beta chain. What it binds is unknown. This specimen belongs to a study of cytomegalovirus exposure and HLA in healthy donors. Regarding the study as a whole: Rare sequences made up most TCRs, while some public TCRs were found in many donors. The study designated fewer than 200 TCR beta chains cytomegalovirus-associated.

This CDR3 is built from 14 residues. CDR1 is MDHEN, CDR2 SYDVKM, per germline. The ends were cut back, 9 bases at V and 3 bases at J, with 18 bases in the middle. Here immunoSEQ multiplex PCR was the method, and the copy in TCRdb shows in-frame clones only, minus some. The table includes 200,000 or so clones, roughly 82% detected once. This chain uses TRBV28 with TRBJ2-7; possible D gene TRBD2, 5 bases. The sample was PBMCs. The sequence was collected from a man between 18 and 29 years old in good health and CMV-seropositive. The CDR3 coding sequence is TGTGCCAGTTTGGGTAGCGATTTTCGCTACGAGCAGTACTTC. Amino acids: CASLGSDFRYEQYF.